Below, 27 T cell receptor beta chains from the same sample are listed, as sequenced in a study of blood T cell repertoires in COVID-19. The table came from immunoSEQ multiplex PCR; TCRdb's copy has only in-frame clones and leaves some out. Of 140,000 to 150,000 clones in the sample, approximately 88% were seen once. What was sequenced was peripheral blood. These receptors originate from a woman aged 45-65 years with acute or convalescent COVID-19.

CDR3 sequence (DNA): TGTGCCAGTTCGGGACGGACTACAAATGAGCAGTTCTTC. Its protein is CASSGRTTNEQFF. The rearrangement uses TRBV27 and TRBJ2-1; D perhaps matches TRBD2 (6 bases). Trimming stripped 9 bases from V and 7 bases from J, with 16 bases between. The germline gives CDR1 MNHEY, CDR2 SMNVEV (reference sequence). The CDR3 loop spans 13 amino acids.

The chain employs TRBV29-1 and TRBJ2-2, with D perhaps matching TRBD2 (5 bases). The CDR3 sequence is 16 residues long. With 3 bases removed from V and 4 bases from J, the gap between germline ends came to 18 bases. Germline-derived CDR1 and CDR2 are SQVTM and ANQGSEA. The CDR3 DNA reads as TGCAGCGTTGAGCTATCGACGCCTCGGGGCACCGGGGAGCTGTTTTTT. Its protein is CSVELSTPRGTGELFF.

The chain links TRBV2 to TRBJ2-2; TRBD2 might be the D (6 bases). CDR1 and CDR2 from the germline V gene are SNHLY and FYNNEI. Deletions cut 3 bases from V and 6 bases from J, with 14 bases between. CDR3 length equals 15 residues. CDR3 DNA: TGTGCCAGCAGTGAGGGGGGACGGTCCCCCGGGGAGCTGTTTTTT. It specifies CASSEGGRSPGELFF.

The chain recombines TRBV9 with TRBJ1-5; TRBD1 might be the D (5 bases). The germline V gene encodes CDR1 SGDLS and CDR2 YYNGEE. Trimming stripped 0 bases from V and 6 bases from J, with 13 bases between. There are 15 residues in the CDR3. The CDR3 bases are TGTGCCAGCAGCGTAGCAGGCAGGGAAGGTCAGCCCCAGCATTTT. Translation: CASSVAGREGQPQHF.

CDR3 in amino acids: CASSLDGTTSNQPQHF. As DNA, the CDR3 is TGCGCCAGCAGCTTGGATGGGACAACAAGCAATCAGCCCCAGCATTTT. V is TRBV5-1 and J is TRBJ1-5; a possible D gene is TRBD1 (6 bases). The V end lost 0 bases, the J end lost 1 base, and 11 bases lay between the germline ends. This CDR3 comprises 16 residues. Per the germline V gene, CDR1 is SGHRS and CDR2 is YFSETQ. Looking up the rest from reference TRBV5-1 and TRBJ1-5 gives the full variable domain: KAGVTQTPRYLIKTRGQQVTLSCSPISGHRSVSWYQQTPGQGLQFLFEYFSETQRNKGNFPGRFSGRQFSNSRSEMNVSTLELGDSALYLCASSLDGTTSNQPQHFGDGTRLSIL.

This clone was found once. The V gene is TRBV25-1, the J gene TRBJ1-1; D possibly corresponds to TRBD1 (5 bases). The V end lost 1 base, the J end lost 8 bases, and 14 bases lay between the germline ends. The V gene's germline CDR1 is MGHDK and CDR2 SYGVNS. This CDR3 has 14 residues. CDR3 protein: CASSESPGLGEAFF. The CDR3 DNA follows: TGTGCCAGCAGTGAATCCCCAGGGTTAGGGGAAGCTTTCTTT.

This rearrangement joins TRBV9 to TRBJ1-1; 8 positions agree with TRBD1. The CDR3 spans 16 residues. V lost 5 bases to trimming and J lost 5 bases; unmatched junction nucleotides: 14. Germline V gene lookup returns CDR1 SGDLS and CDR2 YYNGEE. CDR3 DNA: TGTGCCAGCAGTACTAATCGACAGGGGAGTGGAACTGAAGCTTTCTTT. Translated, it gives CASSTNRQGSGTEAFF.

This chain links TRBV11-2 with TRBJ1-5; no clear D. The CDR3 has 13 amino acids. Germline values: CDR1 SGHAT, CDR2 FQNNGV. The germline V and J ends were trimmed by 0 bases and 9 bases, with 9 bases remaining between them. The CDR3 loop reads CASSLEGGSPQHF. The CDR3 region has the DNA TGTGCCAGCAGCTTAGAAGGAGGGTCGCCCCAGCATTTT.

Concerning this clone itself: The sample carries other DNA sequences with the same CDR3. The DNA for the CDR3 is TGTGCCAGTAGTGCAGGGGGGAGCTCCTACGAGCAGTACTTC. Its protein product is CASSAGGSSYEQYF. The chain employs TRBV19 and TRBJ2-7; weak D call: TRBD1 (7 bases). V was pared by 5 bases and J by 0 bases, with 11 bases between. Per germline, CDR1 LNHDA and CDR2 SQIVND (reference sequence). This CDR3 spans 14 amino acids.

The chain couples TRBV9 to TRBJ1-3; D might be TRBD1 (6 bases). V dropped 2 bases and J dropped 4 bases, with 10 bases sitting between them. CDR3 length: 14 residues. Germline lookup yields CDR1 SGDLS and CDR2 YYNGEE. For the CDR3, the DNA is TGTGCCAGCAGCGTGAGCAGGGGAGGAAACACCATATATTTT. It codes for CASSVSRGGNTIYF. Together with reference TRBV9 and TRBJ1-3, the CDR3 gives the full variable domain: DSGVTQTPKHLITATGQRVTLRCSPRSGDLSVYWYQQSLDQGLQFLIQYYNGEERAKGNILERFSAQQFPDLHSELNLSSLELGDSALYFCASSVSRGGNTIYFGEGSWLTVV.

The chain carries TRBV27 and TRBJ2-7, with D possibly TRBD2 on 5 matching bases. This CDR3 region has 11 residues. Per the germline V gene, CDR1 is MNHEY and CDR2 is SMNVEV (reference sequence). V dropped 7 bases and J dropped 4 bases, with 8 bases sitting between them. The CDR3 loop is CASIRGYEQYF. The CDR3 DNA reads TGTGCCAGCATTCGCGGGTACGAGCAGTACTTC.

The genes are TRBV14 and TRBJ2-5; perhaps TRBD1 as D (6 bases). Looked up from germline, CDR1 is SGHDN and CDR2 is FVKESK. Trimming shortened V by 3 bases and J by 5 bases, and 13 bases separated the two germline ends. There are 14 residues in the CDR3. The CDR3 loop is CASSHWDIGETQYF. The CDR3 bases are TGTGCCAGCAGCCATTGGGACATCGGCGAGACCCAGTACTTC.

The chain recombines TRBV18 with TRBJ1-1; tentatively, D is TRBD1 (5 bases). Trimming pared 5 bases from V and 3 bases from J, leaving 13 bases between. The germline V gene has CDR1 KGHSH and CDR2 LQKENI. The CDR3 has 14 residues. Here the CDR3 DNA reads TGTGCCAGCTCAATAGGAGGGGTTGACACTGAAGCTTTCTTT. It is translated as CASSIGGVDTEAFF.

This rearrangement joins TRBV3-1 (or the pseudogene TRBV3-2) to TRBJ1-2; 7 bases line up with TRBD1. CDR3 length equals 13 residues. V shed 7 bases and J 9 bases; nucleotides not matched to a gene: 11. The germline CDR1 and CDR2 sequences are LGHDT and YNNKEL (reference sequence). This CDR3 reads CASKTGTAGSYTF. The CDR3, as DNA: TGTGCCAGCAAGACGGGGACAGCCGGTAGCTACACCTTC.

The chain combines TRBV5-1 with TRBJ1-1; D unclear. Germline V CDR1 and CDR2: SGHRS, YFSETQ. V lost 1 base and J lost 4, with 11 bases in between. The CDR3 length is 14 residues. The CDR3 nucleotides are TGCGCCAGCAGCTTGAATCCGGGAGTCACTGAAGCTTTCTTT. Its translation: CASSLNPGVTEAFF.

The CDR3 DNA sequence: TGTGCCAGCAGCTTAGAACCGGGACAGTTGGAGACCCAGTACTTC. Its protein product is CASSLEPGQLETQYF. The gene calls are TRBV7-6 and TRBJ2-5; TRBD1 matches at 7 bases. CDR1 and CDR2 from the germline V gene are SGHVS and FNYEAQ. With V trimmed by 1 base and J by 5 bases, 7 bases remained unmatched. The CDR3 totals 15 residues.

This sequence joins TRBV4-1 and TRBJ1-1, with a possible D match to TRBD1 (5 bases). This CDR3 has 16 residues. Trimming removed 3 bases at V and 0 bases at J, with 14 bases between. Germline loops: CDR1 MGHRA, CDR2 YSYEKL. Written as DNA, the CDR3 is TGCGCCAGCAGCCAGACCGGGCGGGGGATGAACACTGAAGCTTTCTTT. Protein sequence: CASSQTGRGMNTEAFF.

The chain carries TRBV28 and TRBJ1-2; D call uncertain. CDR1 is MDHEN and CDR2 is SYDVKM in the germline V gene. The CDR3 length is 14 residues. Trimming took off 6 bases at V and 7 bases at J, with 18 bases between the two ends. CDR3 in DNA: TGTGCCAGCAGCCCCTCCCCACGGGCGGGTGGCTACACCTTC. It encodes CASSPSPRAGGYTF.

In this sample, this clone turned up once. The genes are TRBV6-5 and TRBJ2-5, with 11 bases fitting TRBD2. The germline V gene encodes CDR1 MNHEY and CDR2 SVGAGI. This CDR3 comprises 16 residues. V was clipped by 0 bases and J by 1 base; unmatched bases: 1. CDR3 region: CASSYSGTSGQETQYF. Written as DNA, the CDR3 is TGTGCCAGCAGTTACTCAGGGACTAGCGGCCAAGAGACCCAGTACTTC.

The rearrangement joins TRBV7-9 to TRBJ1-5; no firm D call. The CDR3 has 15 residues. V lost 6 bases to trimming and J lost 0 bases, with 12 bases between them. CDR1 is SEHNR, CDR2 FQNEAQ, per germline (reference sequence). As DNA, the CDR3 is TGTGCCAGCAGTCTTGACATCTATAGCAATCAGCCCCAGCATTTT. It specifies CASSLDIYSNQPQHF.

The chain joins TRBV14 to TRBJ1-2; D ambiguous. V was clipped by 3 bases and J by 4 bases, with 6 bases between them. Germline CDR1 reads SGHDN; CDR2 reads FVKESK. The CDR3 sequence is 12 residues long. For the CDR3, the DNA is TGTGCCAGCAGCCACACGGTCTATGGCTACACCTTC. Translated: CASSHTVYGYTF. Drawing the rest from reference TRBV14 and TRBJ1-2, the complete variable domain is EAGVTQFPSHSVIEKGQTVTLRCDPISGHDNLYWYRRVMGKEIKFLLHFVKESKQDESGMPNNRFLAERTGGTYSTLKVQPAELEDSGVYFCASSHTVYGYTFGSGTRLTVV.

The chain is built from TRBV9 and TRBJ2-5; tentative D call: TRBD2 (5 bases). The germline gives CDR1 SGDLS, CDR2 YYNGEE. The CDR3 covers 15 residues. V was trimmed by 4 bases and J by 5 bases, leaving 18 bases between them. DNA for the CDR3: TGTGCCAGCAGCCCCTTCAACGGGGTCGGCGAGACCCAGTACTTC. Amino acids: CASSPFNGVGETQYF. The entire variable domain, with the rest obtained from reference TRBV9 and TRBJ2-5, is as follows: DSGVTQTPKHLITATGQRVTLRCSPRSGDLSVYWYQQSLDQGLQFLIQYYNGEERAKGNILERFSAQQFPDLHSELNLSSLELGDSALYFCASSPFNGVGETQYFGPGTRLLVL.

V and J are TRBV5-1 and TRBJ1-4; 7 bases match TRBD1. CDR1 and CDR2 from the germline V gene are SGHRS and YFSETQ. This CDR3 region has 14 residues. With V trimmed by 7 bases and J by 0 bases, 3 bases remained unmatched. The CDR3, as DNA: TGCGCCAGCCGACAGGGTTCAACTAATGAAAAACTGTTTTTT. Its protein is CASRQGSTNEKLFF.

J is TRBJ1-5 and V is TRBV6-6; D is uncertain. The CDR3 is 12 residues long. Looked up from germline, CDR1 is MNHNY and CDR2 is SVGAGI (reference sequence). Trimming removed 5 bases at V and 7 bases at J, with 9 bases between. The CDR3 region is CASSGLRQPQHF. The CDR3 DNA reads TGTGCCAGCAGTGGTCTACGGCAGCCCCAGCATTTT.

The chain is built from TRBV10-1 and TRBJ2-3; 9 nucleotides agree with TRBD2. Germline CDR1 reads WNHNN; CDR2 reads SYGVQD (reference sequence). The CDR3 is 16 amino acids. Unmatched junction bases numbered 10, after V lost 3 bases and J lost 6 bases. CDR3 residues: CASSETGREGPDTQYF. CDR3 bases: TGCGCCAGCAGTGAAACTGGGCGGGAGGGCCCGGATACGCAGTATTTT.

CDR3: CASSLSTDRPYNEQFF. For the CDR3, the DNA is TGTGCCAGCAGCTTGTCAACGGACAGGCCCTACAATGAGCAGTTCTTC. The chain uses TRBV5-4 and TRBJ2-1; 7 bases align to TRBD1. The junction had 6 bases not matched to a gene; V was cut back by 1 base and J by 2 bases. Germline V gene data show CDR1 as SGHNT and CDR2 as YYREEE (reference sequence). The CDR3 extends over 16 amino acids.

V usage is TRBV9 and J usage is TRBJ2-1, with 7 positions matching TRBD1. Germline V CDR1 and CDR2: SGDLS, YYNGEE. This CDR3 is 15 amino acids long. The J segment lost 4 bases and the V segment lost 0 bases, leaving 4 bases of the junction unmatched. The CDR3 loop reads CASSVGQGVYNEQFF. CDR3 nucleotides: TGTGCCAGCAGCGTAGGGCAGGGGGTATACAATGAGCAGTTCTTC.